The 8 T cell receptor beta chains reported below all come from one sample, sequenced in a study of shared clonotypes between healthy human individuals. The assay was immunoSEQ multiplex PCR, and TCRdb's table has in-frame clones only and misses some. The sample lists around 2,000,000 clones; about 95% were seen once. The sample taken for sequencing was naive CD4+ T cells sorted from blood. As to subset: CD45RA+ positively selected. These receptor sequences come from a man between 18 and 35 years old in good health.

In DNA form, the CDR3 reads TGTGCCAGCAGTGAGGAGCCAGGGATTACCTATGGCTACACCTTC. It translates to CASSEEPGITYGYTF. The genes are TRBV6-1 and TRBJ1-2, with D tentatively TRBD1 (5 bases). This CDR3 has 15 residues. Trimming cost V 3 bases and J 4 bases, with 15 bases left between them. The germline V gene has CDR1 MNHNS and CDR2 SASEGT.

This sequence joins TRBV19 and TRBJ1-2; D may be TRBD1 (5 bases). This CDR3 has 16 amino acids. Trimming stripped 5 bases from V and 1 base from J, with 17 bases between. CDR1 is LNHDA and CDR2 is SQIVND in the germline V gene (reference sequence). The chain's CDR3 is CASSFSGTAINYGYTF. Written as DNA, the CDR3 is TGTGCCAGTAGTTTTAGCGGGACCGCTATTAACTATGGCTACACCTTC.

The genes are TRBV19 and TRBJ2-7; D may be TRBD2 (6 bases). The CDR3 runs 14 residues. Trimming shortened V by 4 bases and J by 5 bases, and 15 bases separated the two germline ends. CDR1 LNHDA and CDR2 SQIVND come from the germline V gene (reference sequence). The chain's CDR3 is CASSTAGLIHEQYF. CDR3 DNA sequence: TGTGCCAGTAGTACAGCGGGCCTGATCCACGAGCAGTACTTC.

This clone was seen only once. The CDR3 nucleotides are TGTGCCAGCAGCGGAGGGGTGGCCAACACCGGGGAGCTGTTTTTT. Encoded protein: CASSGGVANTGELFF. The rearrangement joins TRBV9 to TRBJ2-2; D may be TRBD1 or TRBD2 (5 bases each). CDR1 is SGDLS, CDR2 YYNGEE, per germline. The CDR3 runs to 15 residues. V dropped 3 bases and J dropped 2 bases, with 11 bases sitting between them.

The genes are TRBV4-1 and TRBJ2-3; possibly TRBD2 for D (7 bases). V lost 6 bases and J lost 0, with 13 bases in between. CDR1 is MGHRA, CDR2 YSYEKL, per germline. The CDR3 sequence is 15 residues long. The DNA for the CDR3 is TGCGCCAGCAGGGGGGGGCCCCATAGCACAGATACGCAGTATTTT. Translating gives CASRGGPHSTDTQYF.

The chain joins TRBV19 to TRBJ2-2; 9 nucleotides line up with TRBD1. This CDR3 comprises 15 residues. Germline V gene lookup returns CDR1 LNHDA and CDR2 SQIVND (reference sequence). V lost 6 bases, J lost 5 bases, and 7 bases stayed unmatched. In DNA form, the CDR3 reads TGTGCCAGTAGAACCACAGGGGGCTATACCGGGGAGCTGTTTTTT. Protein sequence: CASRTTGGYTGELFF. The whole variable domain, remainder taken from reference TRBV19 and TRBJ2-2, is DGGITQSPKYLFRKEGQNVTLSCEQNLNHDAMYWYRQDPGQGLRLIYYSQIVNDFQKGDIAEGYSVSREKKESFPLTVTSAQKNPTAFYLCASRTTGGYTGELFFGEGSRLTVL.

Comments on this clone: Other DNA sequences of this sample code for an identical CDR3. The CDR3 protein is CASSPGTGGSYEQYF. In DNA form, the CDR3 reads TGTGCCAGCTCACCCGGGACAGGGGGTAGCTACGAGCAGTACTTC. This chain joins TRBV18 and TRBJ2-7, with TRBD1 matching over 11 bases. Germline lookup yields CDR1 KGHSH and CDR2 LQKENI. This CDR3 region has 15 residues. Trimming at V came to 3 bases and at J to 3 bases, leaving 4 bases not matched to a gene.

The J gene is TRBJ2-7, the V gene TRBV10-3, with D uncertain. V lost 0 bases and J lost 3, with 12 bases in between. The CDR3 extends over 15 amino acids. The germline CDR1 and CDR2 sequences are ENHRY and SYGVKD. The CDR3 region has the DNA TGTGCCATCAGTGAGTCCCCGGGTACGGGCTACGAGCAGTACTTC. Translation: CAISESPGTGYEQYF.